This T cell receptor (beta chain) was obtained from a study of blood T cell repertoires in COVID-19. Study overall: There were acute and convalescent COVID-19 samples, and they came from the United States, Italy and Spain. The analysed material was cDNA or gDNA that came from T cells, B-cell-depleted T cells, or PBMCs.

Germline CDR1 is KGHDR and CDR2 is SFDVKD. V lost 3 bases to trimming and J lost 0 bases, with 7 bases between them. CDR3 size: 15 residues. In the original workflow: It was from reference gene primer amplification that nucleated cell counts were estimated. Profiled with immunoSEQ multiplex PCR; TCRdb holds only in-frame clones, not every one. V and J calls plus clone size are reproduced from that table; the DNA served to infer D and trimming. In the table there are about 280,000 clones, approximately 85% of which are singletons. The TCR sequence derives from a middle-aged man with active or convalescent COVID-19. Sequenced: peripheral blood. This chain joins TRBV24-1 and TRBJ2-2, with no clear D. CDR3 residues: CATSDDITNTGELFF. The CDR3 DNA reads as TGTGCCACCAGTGATGACATTACGAACACCGGGGAGCTGTTTTTT.